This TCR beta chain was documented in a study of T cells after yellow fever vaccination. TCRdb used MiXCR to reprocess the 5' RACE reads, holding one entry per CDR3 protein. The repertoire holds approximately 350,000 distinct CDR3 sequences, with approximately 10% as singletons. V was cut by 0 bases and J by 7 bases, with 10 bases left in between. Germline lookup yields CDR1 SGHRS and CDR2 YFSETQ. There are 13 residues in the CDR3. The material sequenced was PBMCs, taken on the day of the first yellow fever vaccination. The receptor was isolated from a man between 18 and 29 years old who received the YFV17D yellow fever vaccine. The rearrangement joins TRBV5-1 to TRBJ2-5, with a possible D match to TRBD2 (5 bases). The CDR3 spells CASSLDLAGTQYF. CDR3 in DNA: TGCGCCAGCAGCTTGGATCTGGCGGGGACCCAGTACTTC.